This T cell receptor beta chain was documented in a study of T cells in Graves' hyperthyroidism and ophthalmopathy. RNA transcripts yielded amplified TCR beta CDR3 regions. HTBI primers were used for first-round RT-PCR of the TCR CDR3. TCRdb redid the calling of the multiplex PCR reads with MiXCR, one entry per CDR3 protein. This sample has fewer than 350,000 distinct CDR3 sequences, with approximately 18% found just once. The V and J ends lost 4 bases and 5 bases, in that order; junction bases with no gene match: 2. Germline V gene data show CDR1 as SEHNR and CDR2 as FQNEAQ (reference sequence). The CDR3 runs to 13 residues. Not enrolled were patients with uncontrolled infection, other autoimmune disease, pregnancy or lactation.

The sequenced sample consisted of blood. This TCR derives from a man between 45 and 60 years old with Graves' ophthalmopathy. J is TRBJ2-7 and V is TRBV7-9, with 10 bases aligning to TRBD1. CDR3 residues: CASSSTGGHEQYF. CDR3 DNA sequence: TGTGCCAGCAGCTCGACAGGGGGCCACGAGCAGTACTTC. Using reference TRBV7-9 and TRBJ2-7 for the parts outside the CDR3, the full variable domain is DTGVSQNPRHKITKRGQNVTFRCDPISEHNRLYWYRQTLGQGPEFLTYFQNEAQLEKSRLLSDRFSAERPKGSFSTLEIQRTEQGDSAMYLCASSSTGGHEQYFGPGTRLTVT.